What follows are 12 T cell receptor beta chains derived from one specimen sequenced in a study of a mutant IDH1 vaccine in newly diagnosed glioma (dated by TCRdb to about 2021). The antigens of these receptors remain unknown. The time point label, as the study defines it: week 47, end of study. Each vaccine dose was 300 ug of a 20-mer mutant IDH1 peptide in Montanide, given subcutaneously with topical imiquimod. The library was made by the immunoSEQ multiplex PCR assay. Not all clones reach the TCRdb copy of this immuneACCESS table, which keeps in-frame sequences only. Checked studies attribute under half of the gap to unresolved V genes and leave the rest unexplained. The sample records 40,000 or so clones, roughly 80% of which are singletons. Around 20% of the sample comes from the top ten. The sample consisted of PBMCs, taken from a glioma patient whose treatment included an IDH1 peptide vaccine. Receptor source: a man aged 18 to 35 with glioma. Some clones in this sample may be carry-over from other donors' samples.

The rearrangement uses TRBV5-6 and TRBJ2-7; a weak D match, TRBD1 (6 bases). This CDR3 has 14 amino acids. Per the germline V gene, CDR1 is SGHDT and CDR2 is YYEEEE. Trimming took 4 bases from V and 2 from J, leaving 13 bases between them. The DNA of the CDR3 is TGTGCCAGCAGCGAACTCCACAGGGCCTACGAGCAGTACTTC. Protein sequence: CASSELHRAYEQYF.

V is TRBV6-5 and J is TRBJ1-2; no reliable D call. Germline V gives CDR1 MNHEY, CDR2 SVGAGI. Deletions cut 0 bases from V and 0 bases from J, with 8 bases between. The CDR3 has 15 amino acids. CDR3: CASSYSGNTNYGYTF. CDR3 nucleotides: TGTGCCAGCAGTTACTCGGGGAATACTAACTATGGCTACACCTTC.

CDR3 bases: TGCAGCGTTTCCGACAGGGGGTATGGCTACACCTTC. Its protein is CSVSDRGYGYTF. V usage is TRBV29-1 and J usage is TRBJ1-2; 9 nucleotides match TRBD1. This CDR3 comprises 12 residues. The germline V gene has CDR1 SQVTM and CDR2 ANQGSEA. Losses at the gene ends were 5 bases for V and 5 bases for J; bases not matched to a gene: 3.

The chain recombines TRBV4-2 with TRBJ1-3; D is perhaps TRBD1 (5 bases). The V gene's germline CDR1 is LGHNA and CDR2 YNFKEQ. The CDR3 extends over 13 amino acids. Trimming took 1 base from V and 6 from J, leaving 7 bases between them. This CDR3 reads CASSQGTSNTIYF. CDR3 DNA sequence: TGTGCCAGCAGCCAAGGGACATCAAACACCATATATTTT.

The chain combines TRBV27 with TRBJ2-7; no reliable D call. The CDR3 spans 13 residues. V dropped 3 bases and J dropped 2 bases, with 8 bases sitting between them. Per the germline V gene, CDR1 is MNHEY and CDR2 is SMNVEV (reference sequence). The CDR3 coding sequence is TGTGCCAGCAGTTTCCTGGGCACCTACGAGCAGTACTTC. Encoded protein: CASSFLGTYEQYF.

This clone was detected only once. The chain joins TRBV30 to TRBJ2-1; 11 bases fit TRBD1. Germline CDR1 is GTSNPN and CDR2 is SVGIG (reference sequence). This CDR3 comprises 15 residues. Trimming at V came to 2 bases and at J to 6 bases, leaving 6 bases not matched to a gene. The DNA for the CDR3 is TGTGCCTGGAGTCCCCCGGGACAGGGGGGCAATGAGCAGTTCTTC. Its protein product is CAWSPPGQGGNEQFF. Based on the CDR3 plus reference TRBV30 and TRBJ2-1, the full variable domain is SQTIHQWPATLVQPVGSPLSLECTVEGTSNPNLYWYRQAAGRGLQLLFYSVGIGQISSEVPQNLSASRPQDRQFILSSKKLLLSDSGFYLCAWSPPGQGGNEQFFGPGTRLTVL.

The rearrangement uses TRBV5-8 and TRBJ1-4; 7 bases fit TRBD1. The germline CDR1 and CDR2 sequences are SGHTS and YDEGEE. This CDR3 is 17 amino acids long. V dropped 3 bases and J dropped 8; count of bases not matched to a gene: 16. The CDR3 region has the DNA TGTGCCAGCAGCTCGTTCGGATTGGGGCAGGGGGACGAAAAACTGTTTTTT. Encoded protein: CASSSFGLGQGDEKLFF. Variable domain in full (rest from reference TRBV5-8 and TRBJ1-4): EAGVTQSPTHLIKTRGQQATLRCSPISGHTSVYWYQQALGLGLQFLLWYDEGEERNRGNFPPRFSGRQFPNYSSELNVNALELEDSALYLCASSSFGLGQGDEKLFFGSGTQLSVL.

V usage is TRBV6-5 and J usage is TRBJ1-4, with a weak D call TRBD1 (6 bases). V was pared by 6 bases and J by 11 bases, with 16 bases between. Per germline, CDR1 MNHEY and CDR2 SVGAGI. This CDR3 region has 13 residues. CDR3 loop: CASRRQDVGKLFF. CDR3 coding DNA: TGTGCCAGCAGAAGACAGGACGTCGGGAAACTGTTTTTT.

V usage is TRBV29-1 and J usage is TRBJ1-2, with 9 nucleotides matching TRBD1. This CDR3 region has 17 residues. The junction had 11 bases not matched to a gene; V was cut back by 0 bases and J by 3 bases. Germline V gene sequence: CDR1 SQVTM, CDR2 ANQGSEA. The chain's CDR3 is CSVEEIGDRDRDYGYTF. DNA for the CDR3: TGCAGCGTTGAAGAAATAGGGGATCGGGACAGGGACTATGGCTACACCTTC.

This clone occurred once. Here the CDR3 reads CASPRDQPQHF. CDR3 nucleotides: TGTGCCAGCCCTAGGGATCAGCCCCAGCATTTT. The chain uses TRBV19 and TRBJ1-5; D ambiguous. Between the trimmed V and J ends, which lost 9 bases and 5 bases, there was a span of 8 bases. CDR1 and CDR2 from the germline V gene are LNHDA and SQIVND (reference sequence). The CDR3 is made up of 11 amino acids.

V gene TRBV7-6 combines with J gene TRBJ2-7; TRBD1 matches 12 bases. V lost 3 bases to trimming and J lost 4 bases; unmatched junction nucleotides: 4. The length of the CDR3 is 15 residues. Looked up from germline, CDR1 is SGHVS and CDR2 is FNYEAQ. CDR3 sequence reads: CASSLGQGAFYEQYF. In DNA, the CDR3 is TGTGCCAGCAGCTTGGGACAGGGGGCGTTTTACGAGCAGTACTTC.

The CDR3 here is CASSYSGGRGYGYTF. The CDR3 coding sequence is TGTGCCAGCAGTTACTCAGGGGGCCGCGGCTATGGCTACACCTTC. This rearrangement joins TRBV6-5 to TRBJ1-2; the match to TRBD1 covers 7 bases. Germline V CDR1 and CDR2: MNHEY, SVGAGI. The ends lost 0 bases at V and 4 bases at J; junction bases unmatched: 5. The CDR3 is 15 residues long.